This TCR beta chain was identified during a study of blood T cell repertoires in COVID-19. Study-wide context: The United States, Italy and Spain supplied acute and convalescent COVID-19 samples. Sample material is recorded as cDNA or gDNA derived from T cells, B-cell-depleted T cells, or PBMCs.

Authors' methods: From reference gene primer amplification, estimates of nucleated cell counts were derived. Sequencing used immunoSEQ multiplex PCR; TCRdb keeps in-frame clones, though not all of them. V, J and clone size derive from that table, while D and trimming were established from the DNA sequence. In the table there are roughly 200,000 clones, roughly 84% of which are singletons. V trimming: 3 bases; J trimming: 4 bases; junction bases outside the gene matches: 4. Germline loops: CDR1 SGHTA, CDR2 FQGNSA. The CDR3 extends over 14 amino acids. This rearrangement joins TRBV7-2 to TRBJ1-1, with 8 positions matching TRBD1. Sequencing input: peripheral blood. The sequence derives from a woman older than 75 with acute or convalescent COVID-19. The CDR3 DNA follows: TGTGCCAGCAGCTTGGTCGGACAGGGCACTGAAGCTTTCTTT. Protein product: CASSLVGQGTEAFF.